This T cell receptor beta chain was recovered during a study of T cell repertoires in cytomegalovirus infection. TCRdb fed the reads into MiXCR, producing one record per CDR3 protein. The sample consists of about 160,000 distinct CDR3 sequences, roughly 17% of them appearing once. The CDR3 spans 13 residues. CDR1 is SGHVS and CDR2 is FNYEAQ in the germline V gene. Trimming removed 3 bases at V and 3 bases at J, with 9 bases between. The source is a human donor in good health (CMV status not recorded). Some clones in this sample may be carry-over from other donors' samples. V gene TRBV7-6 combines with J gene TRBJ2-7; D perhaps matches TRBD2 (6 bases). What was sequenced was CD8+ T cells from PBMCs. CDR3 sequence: CASSFRDFYEQYF. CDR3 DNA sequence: TGTGCCAGCAGCTTCCGGGACTTCTACGAGCAGTACTTC.